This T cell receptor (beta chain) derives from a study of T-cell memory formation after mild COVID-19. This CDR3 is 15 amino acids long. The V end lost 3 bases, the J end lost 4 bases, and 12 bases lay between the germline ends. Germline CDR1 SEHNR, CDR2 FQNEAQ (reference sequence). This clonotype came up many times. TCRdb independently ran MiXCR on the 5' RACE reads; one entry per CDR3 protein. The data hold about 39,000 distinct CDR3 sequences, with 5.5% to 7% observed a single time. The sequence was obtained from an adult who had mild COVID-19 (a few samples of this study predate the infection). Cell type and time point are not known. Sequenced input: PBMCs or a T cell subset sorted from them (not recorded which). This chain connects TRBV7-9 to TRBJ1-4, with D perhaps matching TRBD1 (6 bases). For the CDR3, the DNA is TGTGCCAGCAGCTTTGGAGACAGGTTTAATGAAAAACTGTTTTTT. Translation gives CASSFGDRFNEKLFF.